This TCR beta chain was captured in a study of cytomegalovirus exposure and HLA in healthy donors. Broader study findings: As was reported, the HLA-A and HLA-B alleles of most subjects were accurately predicted from TCR beta sequences. Many donors carried some public TCRs, although rarity characterized most TCR sequences.

Each donor was healthy, and each was a bone marrow donor. The V segment lost 4 bases and the J segment 4 bases; nucleotides outside the gene matches: 6. This CDR3 is 14 amino acids long. Per germline, CDR1 MGHDK and CDR2 SYGVNS. PCR was performed using 60 Vbeta and 13 Jbeta primers. The assay was immunoSEQ multiplex PCR, and TCRdb's table has in-frame clones only and misses some. The table records some 200,000 clones, roughly 80% of them present only once. A word on this clone: Its antigen is unknown.

The receptor was derived from a man in his forties in good health and CMV-seropositive. Sequences were obtained from PBMCs. The chain recombines TRBV25-1 with TRBJ1-2, with 7 nucleotides matching TRBD1. CDR3 nucleotides: TGTGCCAGCAGTGGGCAGGGACAGTTCTATGGCTACACCTTC. It is translated as CASSGQGQFYGYTF.